This entry describes one T cell receptor beta chain. The entry originates in a study of blood T cell repertoires in COVID-19. Overall study context: Both acute and convalescent COVID-19 samples were obtained from the United States, Italy and Spain. From T cells, B-cell-depleted T cells, or PBMCs came the material, which was cDNA or gDNA.

V lost 6 bases and J lost 5, with 18 bases in between. Germline-derived CDR1 and CDR2 are MNHEY and SVGAGI. The CDR3 spans 15 residues. As processed by the authors: Nucleated cell counts were estimated from reference gene primer amplification. The repertoire was sequenced with immunoSEQ multiplex PCR; TCRdb's copy has only in-frame clones and lacks some. The V and J calls and clone size are taken from that table; D and trimming were inferred from the DNA. The sample holds about 83,000 clones, around 88% seen once. The clonotype comes from a man aged 60-69 years with acute or convalescent COVID-19. The chain employs TRBV6-5 and TRBJ2-3; maybe TRBD2 (6 bases). Source material: peripheral blood. CDR3 in amino acids: CASRTERVGKDTQYF. The CDR3, as DNA: TGTGCCAGCAGAACAGAGCGGGTCGGGAAAGATACGCAGTATTTT.